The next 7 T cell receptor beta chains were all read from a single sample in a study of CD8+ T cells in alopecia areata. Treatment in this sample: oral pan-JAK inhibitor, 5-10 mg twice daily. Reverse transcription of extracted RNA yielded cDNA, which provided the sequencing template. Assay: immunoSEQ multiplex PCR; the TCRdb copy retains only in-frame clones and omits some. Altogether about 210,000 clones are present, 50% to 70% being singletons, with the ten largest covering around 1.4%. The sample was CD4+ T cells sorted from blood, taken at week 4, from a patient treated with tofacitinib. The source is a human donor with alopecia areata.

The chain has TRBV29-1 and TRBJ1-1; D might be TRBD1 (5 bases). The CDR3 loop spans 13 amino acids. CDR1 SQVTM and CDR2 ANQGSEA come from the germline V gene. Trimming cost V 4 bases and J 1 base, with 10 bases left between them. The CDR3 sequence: CSVVGDRNTEAFF. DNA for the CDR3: TGCAGCGTTGTGGGTGACAGGAACACTGAAGCTTTCTTT.

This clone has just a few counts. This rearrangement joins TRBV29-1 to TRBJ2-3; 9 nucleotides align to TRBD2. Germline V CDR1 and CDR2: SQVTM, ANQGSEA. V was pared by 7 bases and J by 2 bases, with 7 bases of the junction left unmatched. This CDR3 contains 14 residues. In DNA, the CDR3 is TGCAGCGACCTTCCGGGACTAGCCACAGATACGCAGTATTTT. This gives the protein CSDLPGLATDTQYF.

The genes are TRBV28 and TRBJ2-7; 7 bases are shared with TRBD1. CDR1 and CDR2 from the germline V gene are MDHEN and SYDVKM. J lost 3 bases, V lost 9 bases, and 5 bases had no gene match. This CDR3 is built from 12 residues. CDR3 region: CASHRGNYEQYF. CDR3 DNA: TGTGCCAGTCACAGGGGAAACTACGAGCAGTACTTC.

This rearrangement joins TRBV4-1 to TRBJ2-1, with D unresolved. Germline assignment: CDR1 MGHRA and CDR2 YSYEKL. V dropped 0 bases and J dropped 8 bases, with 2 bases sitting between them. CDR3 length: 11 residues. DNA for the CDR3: TGCGCCAGCAGCCAAGATGATGAGCAGTTCTTC. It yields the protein CASSQDDEQFF.

The CDR3 bases are TGTGCCAGCTCACCACGGGGAACCTCCTACGAGCAGTACTTC. Protein: CASSPRGTSYEQYF. The rearrangement joins TRBV18 to TRBJ2-7; D is ambiguous. CDR1 is KGHSH, CDR2 LQKENI, per germline. This CDR3 contains 14 residues. Trimming cost V 1 base and J 0 bases, with 7 bases left between them.

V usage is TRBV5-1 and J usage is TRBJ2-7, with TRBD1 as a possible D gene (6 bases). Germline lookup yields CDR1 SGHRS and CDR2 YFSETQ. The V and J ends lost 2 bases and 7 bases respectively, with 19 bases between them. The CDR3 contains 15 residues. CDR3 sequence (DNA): TGCGCCAGCAGCTTATTCGGGGACACCGCAGCGGAGCAGTACTTC. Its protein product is CASSLFGDTAAEQYF.

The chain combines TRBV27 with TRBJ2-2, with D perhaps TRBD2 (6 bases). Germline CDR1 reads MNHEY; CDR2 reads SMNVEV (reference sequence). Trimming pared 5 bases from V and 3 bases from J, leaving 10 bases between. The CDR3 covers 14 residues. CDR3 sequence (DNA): TGTGCCAGCAGTCGCGGGGCGGACACCGGGGAGCTGTTTTTT. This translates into CASSRGADTGELFF.